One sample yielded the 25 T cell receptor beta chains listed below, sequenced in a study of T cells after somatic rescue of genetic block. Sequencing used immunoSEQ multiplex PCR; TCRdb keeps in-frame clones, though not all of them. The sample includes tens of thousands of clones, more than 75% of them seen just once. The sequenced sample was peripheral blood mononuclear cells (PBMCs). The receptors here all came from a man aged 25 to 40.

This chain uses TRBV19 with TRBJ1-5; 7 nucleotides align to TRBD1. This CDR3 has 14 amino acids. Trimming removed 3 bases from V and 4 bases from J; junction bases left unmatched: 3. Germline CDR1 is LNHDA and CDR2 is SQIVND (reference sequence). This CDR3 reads CASSIWDRNQPQHF. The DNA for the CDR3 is TGTGCCAGTAGTATCTGGGACAGAAATCAGCCCCAGCATTTT.

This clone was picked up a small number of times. CDR3 bases: TGCGCCAGCAGCCAGACCGGGACAGCGAATTATGAGCAGTTCTTC. It translates to CASSQTGTANYEQFF. V gene TRBV4-1 combines with J gene TRBJ2-1, with 7 positions matching TRBD1. This CDR3 spans 15 amino acids. The V segment lost 3 bases and the J segment 8 bases; nucleotides outside the gene matches: 10. CDR1 and CDR2 (germline): MGHRA, YSYEKL.

The DNA for the CDR3 is TGTGCCAGCAGCCCGGGACTAGCCCCGGGCGAGACCCAGTACTTC. Encoded protein: CASSPGLAPGETQYF. V gene TRBV7-2 combines with J gene TRBJ2-5, with TRBD2 identical over 9 bases. The V and J ends lost 5 bases and 5 bases, in that order; junction bases with no gene match: 9. This CDR3 region has 15 residues. In germline, CDR1 is SGHTA, CDR2 FQGNSA.

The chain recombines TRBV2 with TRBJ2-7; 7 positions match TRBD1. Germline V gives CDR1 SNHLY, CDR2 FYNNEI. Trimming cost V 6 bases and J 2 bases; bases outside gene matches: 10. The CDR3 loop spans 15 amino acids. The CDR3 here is CASSRRGPVTYEQYF. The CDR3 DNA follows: TGTGCCAGCAGCCGTAGGGGGCCGGTCACCTACGAGCAGTACTTC.

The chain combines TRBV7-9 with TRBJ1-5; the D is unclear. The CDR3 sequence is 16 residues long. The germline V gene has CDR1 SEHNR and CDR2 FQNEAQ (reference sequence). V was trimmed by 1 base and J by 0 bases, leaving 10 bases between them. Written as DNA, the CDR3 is TGTGCCAGCAGCTTAGGGACGGTCAATAGCAATCAGCCCCAGCATTTT. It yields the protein CASSLGTVNSNQPQHF. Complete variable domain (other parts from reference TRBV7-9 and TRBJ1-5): DTGVSQNPRHKITKRGQNVTFRCDPISEHNRLYWYRQTLGQGPEFLTYFQNEAQLEKSRLLSDRFSAERPKGSFSTLEIQRTEQGDSAMYLCASSLGTVNSNQPQHFGDGTRLSIL.

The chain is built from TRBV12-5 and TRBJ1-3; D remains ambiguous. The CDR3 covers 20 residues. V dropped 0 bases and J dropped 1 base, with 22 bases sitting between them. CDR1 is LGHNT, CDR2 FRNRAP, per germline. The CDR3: CASGLVLMGDRVVSGNTIYF. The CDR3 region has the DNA TGTGCTAGTGGTTTGGTATTAATGGGAGATAGGGTCGTATCTGGAAACACCATATATTTT.

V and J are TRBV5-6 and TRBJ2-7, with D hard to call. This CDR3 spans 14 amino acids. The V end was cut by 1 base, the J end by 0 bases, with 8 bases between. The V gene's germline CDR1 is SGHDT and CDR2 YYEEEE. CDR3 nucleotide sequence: TGTGCCAGCAGCTTGTCAGAAAGCTCCTACGAGCAGTACTTC. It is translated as CASSLSESSYEQYF. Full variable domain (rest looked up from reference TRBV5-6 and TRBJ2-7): DAGVTQSPTHLIKTRGQQVTLRCSPKSGHDTVSWYQQALGQGPQFIFQYYEEEERQRGNFPDRFSGHQFPNYSSELNVNALLLGDSALYLCASSLSESSYEQYFGPGTRLTVT.

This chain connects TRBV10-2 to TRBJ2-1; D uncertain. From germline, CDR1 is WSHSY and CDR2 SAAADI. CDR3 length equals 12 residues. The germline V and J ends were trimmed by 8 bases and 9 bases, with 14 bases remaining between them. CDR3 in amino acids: CASRSGFLEQFF. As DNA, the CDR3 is TGCGCCAGCCGGTCCGGCTTCCTTGAGCAGTTCTTC.

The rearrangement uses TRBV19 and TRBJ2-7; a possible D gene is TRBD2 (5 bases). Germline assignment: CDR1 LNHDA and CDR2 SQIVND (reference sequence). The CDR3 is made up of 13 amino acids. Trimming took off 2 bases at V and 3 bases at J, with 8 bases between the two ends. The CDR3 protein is CASSIKGSYEQYF. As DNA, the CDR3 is TGTGCCAGTAGTATAAAAGGGAGCTACGAGCAGTACTTC.

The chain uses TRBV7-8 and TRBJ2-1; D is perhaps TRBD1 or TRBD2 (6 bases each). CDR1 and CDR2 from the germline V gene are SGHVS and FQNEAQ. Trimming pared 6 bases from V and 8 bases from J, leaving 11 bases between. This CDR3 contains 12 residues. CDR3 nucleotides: TGTGCCAGCAGGAACAGGGAGGATGAGCAGTTCTTC. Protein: CASRNREDEQFF. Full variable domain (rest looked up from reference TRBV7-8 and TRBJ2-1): GAGVSQSPRYKVAKRGQDVALRCDPISGHVSLFWYQQALGQGPEFLTYFQNEAQLDKSGLPSDRFFAERPEGSVSTLKIQRTQQEDSAVYLCASRNREDEQFFGPGTRLTVL.

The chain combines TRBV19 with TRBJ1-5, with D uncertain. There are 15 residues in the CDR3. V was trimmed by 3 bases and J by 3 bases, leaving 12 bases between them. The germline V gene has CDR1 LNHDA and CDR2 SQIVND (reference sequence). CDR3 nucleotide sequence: TGTGCCAGTAGTATCAGTCCGCCGTACAATCAGCCCCAGCATTTT. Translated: CASSISPPYNQPQHF.

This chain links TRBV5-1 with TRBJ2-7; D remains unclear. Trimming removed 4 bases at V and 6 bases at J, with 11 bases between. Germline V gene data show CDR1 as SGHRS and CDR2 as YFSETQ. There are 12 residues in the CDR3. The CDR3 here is CASSPESREQYF. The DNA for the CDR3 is TGCGCCAGCAGCCCCGAGTCACGCGAGCAGTACTTC.

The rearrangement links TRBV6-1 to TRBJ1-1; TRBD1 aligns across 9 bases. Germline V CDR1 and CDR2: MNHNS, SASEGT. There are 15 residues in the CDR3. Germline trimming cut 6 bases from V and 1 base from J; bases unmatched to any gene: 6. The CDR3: CASRSPGQGNTEAFF. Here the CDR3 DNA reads TGTGCCAGCAGGTCCCCGGGACAGGGGAACACTGAAGCTTTCTTT.

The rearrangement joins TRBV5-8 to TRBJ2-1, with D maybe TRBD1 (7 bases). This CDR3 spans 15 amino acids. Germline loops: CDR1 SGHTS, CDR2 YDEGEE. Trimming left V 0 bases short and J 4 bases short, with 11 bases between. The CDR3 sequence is CASSLGQGLYNEQFF. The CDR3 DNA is TGTGCCAGCAGCTTGGGACAGGGACTTTACAATGAGCAGTTCTTC.

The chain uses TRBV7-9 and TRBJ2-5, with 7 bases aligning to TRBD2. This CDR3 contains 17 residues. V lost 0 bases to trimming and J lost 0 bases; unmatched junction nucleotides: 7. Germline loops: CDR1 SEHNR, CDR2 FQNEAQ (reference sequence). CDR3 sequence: CASSLARGGSNQETQYF. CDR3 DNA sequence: TGTGCCAGCAGCTTAGCGCGTGGCGGGAGCAACCAAGAGACCCAGTACTTC.

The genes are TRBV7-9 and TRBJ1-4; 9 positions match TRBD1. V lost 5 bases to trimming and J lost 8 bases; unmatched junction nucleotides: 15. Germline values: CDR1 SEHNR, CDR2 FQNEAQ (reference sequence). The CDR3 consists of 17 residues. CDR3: CASSRGQGTRGQEKLFF. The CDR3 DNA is TGTGCCAGCAGCCGGGGACAGGGTACCCGGGGGCAAGAAAAACTGTTTTTT.

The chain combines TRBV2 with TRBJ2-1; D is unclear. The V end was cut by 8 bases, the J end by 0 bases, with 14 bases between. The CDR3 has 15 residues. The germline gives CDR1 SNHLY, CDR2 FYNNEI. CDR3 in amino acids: CASDTDPNSYNEQFF. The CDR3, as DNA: TGTGCCAGCGATACGGACCCCAACTCCTACAATGAGCAGTTCTTC.

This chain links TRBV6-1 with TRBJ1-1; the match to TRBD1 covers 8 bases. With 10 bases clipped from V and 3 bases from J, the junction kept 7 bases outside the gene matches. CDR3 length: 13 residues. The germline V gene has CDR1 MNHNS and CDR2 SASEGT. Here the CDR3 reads CATIRQGHTEAFF. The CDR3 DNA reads TGTGCCACAATTCGACAGGGGCACACTGAAGCTTTCTTT.

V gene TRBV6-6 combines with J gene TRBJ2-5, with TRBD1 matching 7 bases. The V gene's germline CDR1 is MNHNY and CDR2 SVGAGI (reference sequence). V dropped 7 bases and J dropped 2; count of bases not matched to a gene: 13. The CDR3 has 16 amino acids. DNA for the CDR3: TGTGCCAGCACGGGGCGAGGGGGCTCCCGTCAAGAGACCCAGTACTTC. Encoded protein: CASTGRGGSRQETQYF.

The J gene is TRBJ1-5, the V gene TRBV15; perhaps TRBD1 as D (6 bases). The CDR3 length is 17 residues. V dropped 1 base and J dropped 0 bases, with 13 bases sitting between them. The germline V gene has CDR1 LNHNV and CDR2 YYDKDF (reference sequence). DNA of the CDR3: TGTGCCACCAGCAGAGCAACAGGGATTAATAGCAATCAGCCCCAGCATTTT. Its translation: CATSRATGINSNQPQHF.

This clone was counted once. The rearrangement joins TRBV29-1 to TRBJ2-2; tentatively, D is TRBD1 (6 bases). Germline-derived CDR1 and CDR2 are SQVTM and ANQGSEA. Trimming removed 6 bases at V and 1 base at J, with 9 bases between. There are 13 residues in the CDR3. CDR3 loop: CSVGQRNTGELFF. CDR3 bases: TGCAGCGTCGGACAGAGGAACACCGGGGAGCTGTTTTTT.

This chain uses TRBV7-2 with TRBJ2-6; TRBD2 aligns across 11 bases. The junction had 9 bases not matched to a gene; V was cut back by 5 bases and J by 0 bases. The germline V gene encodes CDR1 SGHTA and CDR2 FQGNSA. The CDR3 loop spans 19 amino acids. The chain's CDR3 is CASSLKFSGRASGANVLTF. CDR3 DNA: TGTGCCAGCAGCCTAAAATTTAGCGGGAGGGCCTCTGGGGCCAACGTCCTGACTTTC.

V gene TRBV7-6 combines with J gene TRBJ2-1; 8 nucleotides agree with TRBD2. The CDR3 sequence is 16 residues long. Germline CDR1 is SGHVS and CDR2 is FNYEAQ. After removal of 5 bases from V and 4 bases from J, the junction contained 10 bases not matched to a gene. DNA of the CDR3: TGTGCCAGCAGCCCCCGGGGGGGCTGGTCTTACAATGAGCAGTTCTTC. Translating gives CASSPRGGWSYNEQFF.

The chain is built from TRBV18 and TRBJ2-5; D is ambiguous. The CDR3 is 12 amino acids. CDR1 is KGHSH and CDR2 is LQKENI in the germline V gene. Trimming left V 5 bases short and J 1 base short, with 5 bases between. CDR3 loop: CASSATQETQYF. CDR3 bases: TGTGCCAGCTCAGCGACCCAAGAGACCCAGTACTTC.

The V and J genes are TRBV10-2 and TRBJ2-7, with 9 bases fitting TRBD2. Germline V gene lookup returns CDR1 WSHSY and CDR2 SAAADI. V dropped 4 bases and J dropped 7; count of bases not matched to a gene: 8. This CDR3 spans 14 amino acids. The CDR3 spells CASSGGGRAGEQYF. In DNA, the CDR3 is TGCGCCAGCAGTGGTGGCGGGAGGGCCGGGGAGCAGTACTTC.